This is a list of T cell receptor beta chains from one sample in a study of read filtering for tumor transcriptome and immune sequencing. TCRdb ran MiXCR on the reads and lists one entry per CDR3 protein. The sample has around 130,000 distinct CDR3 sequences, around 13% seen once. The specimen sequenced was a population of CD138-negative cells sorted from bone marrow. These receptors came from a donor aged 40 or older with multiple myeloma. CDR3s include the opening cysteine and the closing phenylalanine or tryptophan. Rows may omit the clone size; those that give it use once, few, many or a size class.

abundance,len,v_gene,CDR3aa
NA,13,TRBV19,CASRGTGLGEQYF
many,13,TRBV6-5,CASSLRGNNEQFF
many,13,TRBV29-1,CSVMEGWSPEAFF
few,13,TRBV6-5,CASIVAGGREQFF
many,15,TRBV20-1,CSASEYRDMGNEQFF
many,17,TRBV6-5,CASSYSPDRAANYGYTF
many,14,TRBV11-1,CASSSTIGNTEAFF
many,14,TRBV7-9,CASSSLAGVYEQYF
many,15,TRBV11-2,CASSLVGTASYEQYF
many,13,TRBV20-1,CSATTGAGYEQYF
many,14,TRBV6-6,CASSLAGVGDTQYF
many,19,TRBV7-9,CASSARGTSGFSSYNEQFF
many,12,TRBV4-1,CASSPGGNEQFF
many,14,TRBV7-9,CASRKGEPYNEQFF
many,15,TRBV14,CASSPFRGRTYEQYF
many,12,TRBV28,CASSPLGNEQFF
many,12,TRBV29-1,CSVAGVGGELFF
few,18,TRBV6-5,CASSYSRGFGQDTGELFF
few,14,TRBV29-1,CSAEREWPTDTQYF
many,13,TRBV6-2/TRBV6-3,CASRTGPMDTQYF
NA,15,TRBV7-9,CASSLGYPANEKLFF
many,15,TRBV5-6,CASSFRTGHTGELFF
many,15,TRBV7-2,CASSLERTGTETQYF
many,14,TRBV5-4,CASSPSTDNYGYTF
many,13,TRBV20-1,CSALTDVNEKLFF
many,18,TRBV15,CATSRGNSGRIAKNIQYF